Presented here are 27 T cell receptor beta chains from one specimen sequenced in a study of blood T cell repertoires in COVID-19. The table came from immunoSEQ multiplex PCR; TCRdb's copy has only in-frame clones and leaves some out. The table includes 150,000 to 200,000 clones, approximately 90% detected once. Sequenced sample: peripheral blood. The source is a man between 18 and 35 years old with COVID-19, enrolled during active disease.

The CDR3: CASSRTGANEQYF. The CDR3 DNA is TGTGCCAGCAGTAGGACAGGGGCCAACGAGCAGTACTTC. The chain is built from TRBV25-1 and TRBJ2-7, with 9 bases lining up with TRBD1. Looked up from germline, CDR1 is MGHDK and CDR2 is SYGVNS. V shed 5 bases and J 5 bases; nucleotides not matched to a gene: 4. The CDR3 loop spans 13 amino acids.

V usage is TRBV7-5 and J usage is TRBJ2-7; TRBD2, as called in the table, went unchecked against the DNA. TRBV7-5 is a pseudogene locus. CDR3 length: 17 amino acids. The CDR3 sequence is CARSPLSGTSVTYEQYF. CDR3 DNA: TGTGCCAGAAGCCCTCTTTCCGGGACTAGCGTTACCTACGAGCAGTACTTC.

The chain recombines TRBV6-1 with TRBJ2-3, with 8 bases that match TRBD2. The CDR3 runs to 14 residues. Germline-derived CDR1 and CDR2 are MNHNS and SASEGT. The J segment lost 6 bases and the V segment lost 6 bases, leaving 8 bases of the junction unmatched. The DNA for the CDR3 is TGTGCCAGCAGAACAAGCGGGAGTGGGGATACGCAGTATTTT. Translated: CASRTSGSGDTQYF.

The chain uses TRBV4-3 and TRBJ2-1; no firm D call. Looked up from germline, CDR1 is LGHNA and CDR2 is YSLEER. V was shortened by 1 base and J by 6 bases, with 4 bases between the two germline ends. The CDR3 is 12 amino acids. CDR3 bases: TGCGCCAGCAGCCAAGCCGTCAATGAGCAGTTCTTC. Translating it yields CASSQAVNEQFF.

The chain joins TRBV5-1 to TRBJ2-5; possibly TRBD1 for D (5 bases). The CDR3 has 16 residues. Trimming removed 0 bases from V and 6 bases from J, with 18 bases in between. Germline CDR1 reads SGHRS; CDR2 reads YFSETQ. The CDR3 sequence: CASSLEGFGSMQTQYF. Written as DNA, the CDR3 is TGCGCCAGCAGCTTGGAGGGGTTTGGCAGTATGCAGACCCAGTACTTC. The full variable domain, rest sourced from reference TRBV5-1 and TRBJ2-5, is KAGVTQTPRYLIKTRGQQVTLSCSPISGHRSVSWYQQTPGQGLQFLFEYFSETQRNKGNFPGRFSGRQFSNSRSEMNVSTLELGDSALYLCASSLEGFGSMQTQYFGPGTRLLVL.

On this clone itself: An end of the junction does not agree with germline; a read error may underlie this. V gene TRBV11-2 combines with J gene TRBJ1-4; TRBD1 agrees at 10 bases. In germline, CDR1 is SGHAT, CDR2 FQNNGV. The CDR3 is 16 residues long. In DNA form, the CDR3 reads TGTGCCAGCAGCTATAGTTTGACAGGGGGCTTTGAAAAACTGCTTTTT. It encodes CASSYSLTGGFEKLLF.

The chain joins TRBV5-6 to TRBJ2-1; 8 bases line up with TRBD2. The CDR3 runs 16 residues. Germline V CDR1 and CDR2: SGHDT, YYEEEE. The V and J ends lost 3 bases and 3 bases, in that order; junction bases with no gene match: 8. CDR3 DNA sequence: TGTGCCAGCAGCTCTCCAATGACTAGCGTCTACAATGAGCAGTTCTTC. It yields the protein CASSSPMTSVYNEQFF.

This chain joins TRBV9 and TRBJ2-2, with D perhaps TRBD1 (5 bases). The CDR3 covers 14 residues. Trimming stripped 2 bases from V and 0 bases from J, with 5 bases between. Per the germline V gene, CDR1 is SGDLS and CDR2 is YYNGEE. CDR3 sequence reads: CASSVRANTGELFF. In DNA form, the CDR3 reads TGTGCCAGCAGCGTCAGGGCGAACACCGGGGAGCTGTTTTTT.

CDR3 sequence: CASIPPGKPYEQYF. CDR3 nucleotides: TGTGCCAGCATCCCCCCGGGGAAACCCTACGAGCAGTACTTC. The chain recombines TRBV28 with TRBJ2-7, with D possibly being TRBD2 (5 bases). Germline loops: CDR1 MDHEN, CDR2 SYDVKM. With 7 bases removed from V and 2 bases from J, the gap between germline ends came to 15 bases. There are 14 residues in the CDR3.

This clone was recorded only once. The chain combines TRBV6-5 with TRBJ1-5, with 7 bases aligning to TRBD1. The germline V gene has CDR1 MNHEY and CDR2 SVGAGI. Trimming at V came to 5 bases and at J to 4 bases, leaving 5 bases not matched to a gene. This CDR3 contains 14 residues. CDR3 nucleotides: TGTGCCAGCAGTCCACGACAGGGTAATCAGCCCCAGCATTTT. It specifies CASSPRQGNQPQHF.

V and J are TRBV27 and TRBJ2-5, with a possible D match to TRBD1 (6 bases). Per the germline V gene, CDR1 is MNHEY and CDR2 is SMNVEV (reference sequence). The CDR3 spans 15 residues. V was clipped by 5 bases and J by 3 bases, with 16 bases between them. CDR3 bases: TGTGCCAGCAGTCACGGGCGACAGGAAAAAGAGACCCAGTACTTC. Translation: CASSHGRQEKETQYF.

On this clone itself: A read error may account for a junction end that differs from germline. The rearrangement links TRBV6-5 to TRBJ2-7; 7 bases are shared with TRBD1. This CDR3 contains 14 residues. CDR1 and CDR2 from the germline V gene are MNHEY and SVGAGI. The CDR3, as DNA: TGTGCCAGCAGTACCCGGACAGGTTACCCTCCCAGGGGTTTC. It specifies CASSTRTGYPPRGF.

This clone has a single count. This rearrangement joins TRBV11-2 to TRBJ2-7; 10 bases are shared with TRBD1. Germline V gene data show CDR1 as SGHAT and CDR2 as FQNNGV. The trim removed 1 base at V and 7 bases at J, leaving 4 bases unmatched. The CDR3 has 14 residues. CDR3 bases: TGTGCCAGCAGCTTAGGGACAGGGGGGTGGGAGCAGTACTTC. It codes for CASSLGTGGWEQYF. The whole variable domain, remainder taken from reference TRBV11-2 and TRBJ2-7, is EAGVAQSPRYKIIEKRQSVAFWCNPISGHATLYWYQQILGQGPKLLIQFQNNGVVDDSQLPKDRFSAERLKGVDSTLKIQPAKLEDSAVYLCASSLGTGGWEQYFGPGTRLTVT.

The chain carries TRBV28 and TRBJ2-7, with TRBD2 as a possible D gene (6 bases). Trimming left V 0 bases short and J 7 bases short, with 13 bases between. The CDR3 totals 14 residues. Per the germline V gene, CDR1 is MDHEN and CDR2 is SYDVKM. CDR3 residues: CASSLWSGLKEQYF. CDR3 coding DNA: TGTGCCAGCAGTTTATGGAGCGGGTTAAAGGAGCAGTACTTC.

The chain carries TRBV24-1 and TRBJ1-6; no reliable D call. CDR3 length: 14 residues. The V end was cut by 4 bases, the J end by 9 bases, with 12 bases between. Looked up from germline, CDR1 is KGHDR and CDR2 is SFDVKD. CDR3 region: CATSDSAESSPLHF. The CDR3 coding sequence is TGTGCCACCAGTGACTCCGCCGAGAGTTCACCCCTCCACTTT.

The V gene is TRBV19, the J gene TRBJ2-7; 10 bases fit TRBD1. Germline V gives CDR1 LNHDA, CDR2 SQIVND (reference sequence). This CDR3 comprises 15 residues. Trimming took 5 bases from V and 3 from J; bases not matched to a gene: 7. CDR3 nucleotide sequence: TGTGCCAGTAGTTACGGGACAGGGGCCTTCTACGAGCAGTACTTC. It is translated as CASSYGTGAFYEQYF.

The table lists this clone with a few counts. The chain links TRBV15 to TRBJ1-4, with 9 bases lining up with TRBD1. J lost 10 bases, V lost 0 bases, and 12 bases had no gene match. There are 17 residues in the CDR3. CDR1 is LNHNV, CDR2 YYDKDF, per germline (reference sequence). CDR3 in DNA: TGTGCCACCAGCAGAGACTGGTTCGGGACAGGGTTCGTAAAACTGTTTTTT. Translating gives CATSRDWFGTGFVKLFF.

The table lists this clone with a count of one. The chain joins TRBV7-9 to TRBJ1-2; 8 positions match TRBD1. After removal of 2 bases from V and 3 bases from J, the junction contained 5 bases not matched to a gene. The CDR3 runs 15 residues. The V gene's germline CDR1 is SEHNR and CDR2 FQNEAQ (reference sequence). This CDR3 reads CASSLLRGPDYGYTF. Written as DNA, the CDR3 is TGTGCCAGCAGCTTACTCAGGGGGCCTGACTATGGCTACACCTTC.

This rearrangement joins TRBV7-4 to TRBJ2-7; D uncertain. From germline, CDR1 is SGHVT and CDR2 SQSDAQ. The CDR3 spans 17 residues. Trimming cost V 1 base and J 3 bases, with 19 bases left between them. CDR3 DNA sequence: TGTGCCAGCAGCTTAGAGGTCAACCCTAGGAGCCACTACGAGCAGTACTTC. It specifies CASSLEVNPRSHYEQYF.

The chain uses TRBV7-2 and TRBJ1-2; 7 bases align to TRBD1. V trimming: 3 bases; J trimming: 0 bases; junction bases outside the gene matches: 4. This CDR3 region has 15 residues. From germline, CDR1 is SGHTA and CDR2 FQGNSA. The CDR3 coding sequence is TGTGCCAGCAGCTTGGGACAGCCTGCTAACTATGGCTACACCTTC. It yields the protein CASSLGQPANYGYTF.

The CDR3 loop reads CAWSENSPNGYTF. The CDR3 DNA reads as TGTGCCTGGAGTGAAAACAGCCCTAATGGCTACACCTTC. The rearrangement links TRBV30 to TRBJ1-2; D is uncertain. V was cut by 1 base and J by 6 bases, with 12 bases left in between. Germline-derived CDR1 and CDR2 are GTSNPN and SVGIG (reference sequence). The CDR3 is made up of 13 amino acids.

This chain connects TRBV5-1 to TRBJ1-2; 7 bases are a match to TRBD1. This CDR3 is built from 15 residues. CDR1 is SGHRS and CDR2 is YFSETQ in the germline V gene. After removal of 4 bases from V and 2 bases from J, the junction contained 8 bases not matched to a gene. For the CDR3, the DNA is TGCGCCAGCAGCCAAACGACAGGGTTGAACTATGGCTACACCTTC. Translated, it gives CASSQTTGLNYGYTF.

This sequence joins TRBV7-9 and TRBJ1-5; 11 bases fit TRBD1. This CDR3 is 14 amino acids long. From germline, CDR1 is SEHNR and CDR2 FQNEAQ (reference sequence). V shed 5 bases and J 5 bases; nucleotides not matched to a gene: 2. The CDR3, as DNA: TGTGCCAGCAGCGAGGGACAGGGGGATCAGCCCCAGCATTTT. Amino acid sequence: CASSEGQGDQPQHF.

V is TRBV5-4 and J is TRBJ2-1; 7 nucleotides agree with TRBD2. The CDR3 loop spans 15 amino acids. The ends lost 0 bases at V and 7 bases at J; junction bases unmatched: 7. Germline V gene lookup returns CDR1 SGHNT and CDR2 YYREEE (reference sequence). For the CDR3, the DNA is TGTGCCAGCAGCTTGGTCGGGAGGTCTGAAAATGAGCAGTTCTTC. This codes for CASSLVGRSENEQFF. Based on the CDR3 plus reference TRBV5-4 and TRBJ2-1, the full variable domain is ETGVTQSPTHLIKTRGQQVTLRCSSQSGHNTVSWYQQALGQGPQFIFQYYREEENGRGNFPPRFSGLQFPNYSSELNVNALELDDSALYLCASSLVGRSENEQFFGPGTRLTVL.

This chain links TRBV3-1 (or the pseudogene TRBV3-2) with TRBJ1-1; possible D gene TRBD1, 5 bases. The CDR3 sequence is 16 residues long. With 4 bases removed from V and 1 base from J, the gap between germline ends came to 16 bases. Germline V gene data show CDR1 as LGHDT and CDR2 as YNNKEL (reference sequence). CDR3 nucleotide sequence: TGTGCCAGCAGCCGCCCAGGGCCGCGAGGGAACACTGAAGCTTTCTTT. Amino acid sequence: CASSRPGPRGNTEAFF.

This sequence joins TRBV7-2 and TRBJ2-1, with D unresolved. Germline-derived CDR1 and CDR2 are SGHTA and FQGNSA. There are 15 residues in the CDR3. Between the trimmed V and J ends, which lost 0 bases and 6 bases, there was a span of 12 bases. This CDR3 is CASSLATASRNEQFF. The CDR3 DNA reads TGTGCCAGCAGCTTAGCCACAGCATCCCGCAATGAGCAGTTCTTC.

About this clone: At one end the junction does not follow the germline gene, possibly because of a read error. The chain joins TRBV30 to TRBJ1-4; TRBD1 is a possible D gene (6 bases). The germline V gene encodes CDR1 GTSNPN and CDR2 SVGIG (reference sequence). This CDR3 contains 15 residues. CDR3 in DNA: TGTGCCTGGAGTTTACAGGGCCGACCTAATGAAAAACTGCTTTTT. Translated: CAWSLQGRPNEKLLF.